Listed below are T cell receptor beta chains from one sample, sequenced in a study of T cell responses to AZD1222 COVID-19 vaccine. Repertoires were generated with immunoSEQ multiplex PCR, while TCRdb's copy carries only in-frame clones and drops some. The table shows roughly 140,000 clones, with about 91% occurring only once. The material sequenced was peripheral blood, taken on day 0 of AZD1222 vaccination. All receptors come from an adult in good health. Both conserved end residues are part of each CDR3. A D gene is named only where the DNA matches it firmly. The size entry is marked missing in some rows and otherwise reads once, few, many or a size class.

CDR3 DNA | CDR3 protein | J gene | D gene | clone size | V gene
TGTGCCAGCAGTCTGGCGGGGCACACCGGGGAGCTGTTTTTT | CASSLAGHTGELFF | TRBJ2-2 | . | . | TRBV27
TGTGCCAGCAGCCTCGGGGGGGCGGGCGGCACAGATACGCAGTATTTT | CASSLGGAGGTDTQYF | TRBJ2-3 | TRBD2 | . | TRBV7-3
TGTGCCAGCAGGGAGGACAGGGGGCGCATCTATGGCTACACCTTC | CASREDRGRIYGYTF | TRBJ1-2 | TRBD1 | . | TRBV7-2
TGTGCCAGTAGTACAGGAACAAGGAACACTGAAGCTTTCTTT | CASSTGTRNTEAFF | TRBJ1-1 | . | . | TRBV19
TGCGCCAGCAGCAAAGGGGGTACTGGAAACACCATATATTTT | CASSKGGTGNTIYF | TRBJ1-3 | . | . | TRBV5-1
TGTGCCATCAGTGCTGGGGACGGCAATCAGCCCCAGCATTTT | CAISAGDGNQPQHF | TRBJ1-5 | . | . | TRBV10-3
TGTGCCAGTACCCCCCCCGGGACAGGGGGTTTCTCTGGGGCCAACGTCCTGACTTTC | CASTPPGTGGFSGANVLTF | TRBJ2-6 | TRBD1 | many | TRBV19
TGTGCCAGCAGCCAAGTAGGCAGCGAGGCTCAGTACTTC | CASSQVGSEAQYF | TRBJ2-4 | . | . | TRBV3-1/TRBV3-2
TGTGCCAGCAGTTTGAACATATATGGCTACACCTTC | CASSLNIYGYTF | TRBJ1-2 | . | . | TRBV28
TGTGCTAGCAGCTTGGCAGGGGGCGGTTCACCCCTCCACTTT | CASSLAGGGSPLHF | TRBJ1-6 | TRBD1 | . | TRBV7-7
TGTGCCAGCAGCTACCTCCGGGGGATCCTCTACAATGAGCAGTTCTTC | CASSYLRGILYNEQFF | TRBJ2-1 | . | few | TRBV7-8
TGTGCCAGCAGCTTAGCGGGAGGGGCCAGGAGGCAGCCCCAGCATTTT | CASSLAGGARRQPQHF | TRBJ1-5 | . | . | TRBV7-2
TGTGCCAGCAGCCCCCGGATTGATGGGGAGCTGTTTTTT | CASSPRIDGELFF | TRBJ2-2 | . | . | TRBV11-2
TGTGCCAGCAGCCGAGAGGACGTTGGCTACACCTTC | CASSREDVGYTF | TRBJ1-2 | . | . | TRBV7-9
TGTGCCAGCAGCTTAGATGAAGGTTTTTACTATGGCTACACCTTC | CASSLDEGFYYGYTF | TRBJ1-2 | . | . | TRBV11-2
TGTGCCAGTACGGGACAGATGAACACTGAAGCTTTCTTT | CASTGQMNTEAFF | TRBJ1-1 | TRBD1 | . | TRBV12-3/TRBV12-4
TGTGCCAGTAGTATCAGGACAGTTCCCAGTTCCTACGAGCAGTACTTC | CASSIRTVPSSYEQYF | TRBJ2-7 | . | . | TRBV19
TGTGCCAGCAGCTTAGGCCAGGGAAACACCATATATTTT | CASSLGQGNTIYF | TRBJ1-3 | . | . | TRBV7-2
TGTGCCAGCAGCTTATATGGGGGCGCGCGCAATCAGCCCCAGCATTTT | CASSLYGGARNQPQHF | TRBJ1-5 | . | once | TRBV7-2
TGCAGCGTTGAAGATCGGGACAGCTATGGCTACACCTTC | CSVEDRDSYGYTF | TRBJ1-2 | TRBD1 | . | TRBV29-1
TGTGCCAGCAGCAAAAAGGGGGGGAACACTGAAGCTTTCTTT | CASSKKGGNTEAFF | TRBJ1-1 | . | . | TRBV21-1
TGCGCCAGCAGCTTGACCGGGACTTCGAGACCAAACTTT | CASSLTGTSRPNF | TRBJ1-1 | . | . | TRBV5-1
TGTGCCAGTAGTATAGTTTCCAGGAATCAGCCCCAGCATTTT | CASSIVSRNQPQHF | TRBJ1-5 | . | few | TRBV19
TGCGCCAGCAGCCAAGATGGGGGAGGGAAGCAGTACTTC | CASSQDGGGKQYF | TRBJ2-7 | TRBD2 | . | TRBV4-3
TGTGCCAGTAGTATAGTCCGGGACAATCTTCCCAATCAGCCCCAGCATTTT | CASSIVRDNLPNQPQHF | TRBJ1-5 | . | . | TRBV19
TGTGCCACCAGCAGAGATTTAGGGGGCGAAGCTTTCTTT | CATSRDLGGEAFF | TRBJ1-1 | TRBD1 | . | TRBV15
TGTGCCAGCAGTGGACAGCGCTCCGCTTTGATCCAAGAGACCCAGTACTTC | CASSGQRSALIQETQYF | TRBJ2-5 | . | . | TRBV6-2/TRBV6-3
TGTGCCAGCAGATTACAGGGGAGCACTGAAGCTTTCTTT | CASRLQGSTEAFF | TRBJ1-1 | TRBD1 | . | TRBV7-8
TGTGCCAGCAGTAAAGGCGGGACAGGGTTCTACGAGCAGTACTTC | CASSKGGTGFYEQYF | TRBJ2-7 | TRBD1 | . | TRBV2
TGTGCCAGCAGTGAACCGACAGGGGGAGGCTCACCCCTCCACTTT | CASSEPTGGGSPLHF | TRBJ1-6 | TRBD1 | . | TRBV6-1
TGTGCCAGCTCCCTGGGACTAGTGGACTACAATGAGCAGTTCTTC | CASSLGLVDYNEQFF | TRBJ2-1 | TRBD2 | . | TRBV18
TGCGCCAGCAGCCAGGGGGGCTCCTACAATGAGCAGTTCTTC | CASSQGGSYNEQFF | TRBJ2-1 | . | . | TRBV5-1
TGTGCCAGCAGCCAAGGGGGCTTGGGGGACACTGAAGCTTTCTTT | CASSQGGLGDTEAFF | TRBJ1-1 | TRBD1 | once | TRBV5-4
TGTGCCAGTAGTATCGGACGAGAAGCTTTCTTT | CASSIGREAFF | TRBJ1-1 | . | few | TRBV19
TGTGCCAGCAGGTCGGACAGGGTCGGCGAAAAACTGTTTTTT | CASRSDRVGEKLFF | TRBJ1-4 | TRBD1 | . | TRBV6-5
TGTGCCAGCAAGCGAGAGACCCAGTACTTC | CASKRETQYF | TRBJ2-5 | . | . | TRBV2
TGTGCCAGCAGCTTAAGCCAGGGAGGGAACACCATATATTTT | CASSLSQGGNTIYF | TRBJ1-3 | . | . | TRBV7-9
TGTGCCAGCAGTGAGAGAGCGGGGGGGCCGTACGAGCAGTACTTC | CASSERAGGPYEQYF | TRBJ2-7 | TRBD2 | . | TRBV6-1
TGTGCCAGTAACCCGGGCTTGAACGCTGAAGCTTTCTTT | CASNPGLNAEAFF | TRBJ1-1 | . | . | TRBV19
TGTGCCAGCTCACACACCGGGACAGGCTACGAGCAGTACTTC | CASSHTGTGYEQYF | TRBJ2-7 | TRBD1 | . | TRBV18
TGTGCCAGCAGTTACTCGGTGAACCTAAGAAACAATGAGCAGTTCTTC | CASSYSVNLRNNEQFF | TRBJ2-1 | . | . | TRBV6-5
TGTGCCAGCACCCCACCCCGACGGGGGAGGGACTCCCCCGGAGCTTTCTTT | CASTPPRRGRDSPGAFF | TRBJ1-1 | . | . | TRBV7-8
TGTGCCATCAGTGGGACAGGGCGGGAGGACTATGGCTACACCTTC | CAISGTGREDYGYTF | TRBJ1-2 | TRBD1 | . | TRBV10-3
TGTGCCAGCAGCGTCGGATACCAAGGGAACTATGGCTACACCTTC | CASSVGYQGNYGYTF | TRBJ1-2 | . | . | TRBV7-2
TGCGCCAGCAGCTTGAGAAGGTCGATTAGCGGGGGAAGCACAGATACGCAGTATTTT | CASSLRRSISGGSTDTQYF | TRBJ2-3 | TRBD2 | . | TRBV5-1